One TCR beta chain is described in this entry. Its matching antigen is unknown. The data were taken from a study of response to subunit inactivated influenza vaccine. Points from the study as a whole: Each seasonal influenza vaccination, the authors suggested, recruits few new T cells.

The V gene's germline CDR1 is DFQATT and CDR2 SNEGSKA (reference sequence). The CDR3 covers 15 residues. J lost 3 bases, V lost 2 bases, and 8 bases had no gene match. TCRdb re-analysed the RT-PCR reads in MiXCR, keeping a single row per CDR3 protein. This table holds 500,000 or so distinct CDR3 sequences, 9.5% to 13% found once. This receptor was identified in a man over 45 who received an inactivated influenza vaccine. The source material was PBMCs from blood, sampled 45 days after vaccination. The chain links TRBV20-1 to TRBJ2-7, with TRBD1 identical over 9 bases. CDR3 loop: CSARSSGTGIYEQYF. The CDR3 nucleotides read TGCAGTGCTAGAAGCTCCGGGACAGGGATCTACGAGCAGTACTTC.